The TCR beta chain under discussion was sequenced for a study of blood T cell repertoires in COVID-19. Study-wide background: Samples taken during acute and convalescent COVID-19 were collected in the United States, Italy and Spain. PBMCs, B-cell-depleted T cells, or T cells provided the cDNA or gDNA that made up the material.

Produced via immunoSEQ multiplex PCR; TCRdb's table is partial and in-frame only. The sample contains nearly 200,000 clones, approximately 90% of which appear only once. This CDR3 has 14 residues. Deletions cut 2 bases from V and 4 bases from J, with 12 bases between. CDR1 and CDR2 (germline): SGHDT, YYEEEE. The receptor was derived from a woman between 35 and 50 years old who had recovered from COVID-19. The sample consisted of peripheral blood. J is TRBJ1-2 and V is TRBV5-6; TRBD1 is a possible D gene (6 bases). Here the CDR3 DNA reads TGTGCCAGCAGCTTTAACAGGGTGGGCTATGGCTACACCTTC. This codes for CASSFNRVGYGYTF.